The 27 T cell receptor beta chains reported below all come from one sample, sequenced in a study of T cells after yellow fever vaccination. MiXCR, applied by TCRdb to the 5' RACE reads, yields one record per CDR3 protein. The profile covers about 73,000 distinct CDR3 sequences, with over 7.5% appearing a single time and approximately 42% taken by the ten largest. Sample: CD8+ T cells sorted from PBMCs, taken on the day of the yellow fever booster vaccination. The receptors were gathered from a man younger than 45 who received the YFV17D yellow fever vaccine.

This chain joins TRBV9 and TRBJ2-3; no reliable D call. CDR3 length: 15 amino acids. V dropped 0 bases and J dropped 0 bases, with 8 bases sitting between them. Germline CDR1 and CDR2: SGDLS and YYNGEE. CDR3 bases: TGTGCCAGCAGCGTAGGATCCCCTAGCACAGATACGCAGTATTTT. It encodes CASSVGSPSTDTQYF.

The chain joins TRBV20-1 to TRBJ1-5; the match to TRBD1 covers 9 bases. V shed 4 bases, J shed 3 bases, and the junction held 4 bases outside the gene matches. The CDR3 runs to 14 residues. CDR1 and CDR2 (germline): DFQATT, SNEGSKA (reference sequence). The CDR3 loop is CSATGQGINQPQHF. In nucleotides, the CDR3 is TGCAGTGCTACGGGACAGGGAATCAATCAGCCCCAGCATTTT.

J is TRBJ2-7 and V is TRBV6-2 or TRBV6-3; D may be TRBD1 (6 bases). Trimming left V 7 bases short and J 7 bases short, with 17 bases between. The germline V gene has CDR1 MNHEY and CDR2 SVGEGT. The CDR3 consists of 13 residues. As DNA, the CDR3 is TGTGCCAGCACCCACAGGGCCATGGGGGAGCAGTACTTC. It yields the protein CASTHRAMGEQYF.

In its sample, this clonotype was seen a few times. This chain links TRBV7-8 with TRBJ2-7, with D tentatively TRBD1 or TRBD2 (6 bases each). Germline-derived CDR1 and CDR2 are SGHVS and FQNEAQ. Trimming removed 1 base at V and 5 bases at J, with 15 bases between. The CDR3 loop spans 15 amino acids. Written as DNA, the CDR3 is TGTGCCAGCAGCTTAGATTTTGGGGGGCACGACGAGCAGTACTTC. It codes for CASSLDFGGHDEQYF.

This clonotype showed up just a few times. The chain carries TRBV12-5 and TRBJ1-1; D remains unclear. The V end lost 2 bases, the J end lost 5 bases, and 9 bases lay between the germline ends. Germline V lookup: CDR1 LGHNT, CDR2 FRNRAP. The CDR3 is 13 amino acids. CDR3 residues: CASGLPLGTEAFF. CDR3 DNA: TGTGCTAGTGGTTTGCCTCTGGGGACTGAAGCTTTCTTT.

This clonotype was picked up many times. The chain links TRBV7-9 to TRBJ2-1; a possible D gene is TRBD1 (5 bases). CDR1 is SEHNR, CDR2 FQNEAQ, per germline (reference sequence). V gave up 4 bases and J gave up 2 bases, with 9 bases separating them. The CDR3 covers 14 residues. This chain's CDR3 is CASSSMTAYNEQFF. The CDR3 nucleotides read TGTGCCAGCAGCTCCATGACAGCCTACAATGAGCAGTTCTTC.

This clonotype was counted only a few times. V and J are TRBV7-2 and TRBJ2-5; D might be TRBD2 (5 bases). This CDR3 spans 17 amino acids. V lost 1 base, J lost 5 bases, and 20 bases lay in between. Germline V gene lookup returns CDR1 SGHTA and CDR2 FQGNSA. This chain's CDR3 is CASSLGEAVALGETQYF. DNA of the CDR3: TGTGCCAGCAGCTTAGGTGAAGCGGTCGCCTTAGGCGAGACCCAGTACTTC.

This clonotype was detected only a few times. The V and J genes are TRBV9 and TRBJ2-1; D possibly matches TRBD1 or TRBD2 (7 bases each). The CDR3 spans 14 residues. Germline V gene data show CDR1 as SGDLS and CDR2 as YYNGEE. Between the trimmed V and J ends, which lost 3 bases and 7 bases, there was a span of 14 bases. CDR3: CASSAHRGGNEQFF. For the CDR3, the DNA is TGTGCCAGCAGCGCCCACAGGGGAGGGAATGAGCAGTTCTTC.

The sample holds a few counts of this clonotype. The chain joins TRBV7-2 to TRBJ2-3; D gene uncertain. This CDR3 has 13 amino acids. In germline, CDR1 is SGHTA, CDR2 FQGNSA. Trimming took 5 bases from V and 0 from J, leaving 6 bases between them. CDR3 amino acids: CASSLVSTDTQYF. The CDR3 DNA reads TGTGCCAGCAGCCTCGTGAGCACAGATACGCAGTATTTT. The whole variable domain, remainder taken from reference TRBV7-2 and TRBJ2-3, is GAGVSQSPSNKVTEKGKDVELRCDPISGHTALYWYRQSLGQGLEFLIYFQGNSAPDKSGLPSDRFSAERTGGSVSTLTIQRTQQEDSAVYLCASSLVSTDTQYFGPGTRLTVL.

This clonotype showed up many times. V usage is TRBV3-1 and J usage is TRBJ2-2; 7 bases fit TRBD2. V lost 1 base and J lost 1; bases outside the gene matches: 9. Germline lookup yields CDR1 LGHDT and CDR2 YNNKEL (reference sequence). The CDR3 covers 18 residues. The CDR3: CASSQGLAEPQNTGELFF. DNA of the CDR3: TGTGCCAGCAGCCAAGGTCTAGCGGAGCCCCAGAACACCGGGGAGCTGTTTTTT.

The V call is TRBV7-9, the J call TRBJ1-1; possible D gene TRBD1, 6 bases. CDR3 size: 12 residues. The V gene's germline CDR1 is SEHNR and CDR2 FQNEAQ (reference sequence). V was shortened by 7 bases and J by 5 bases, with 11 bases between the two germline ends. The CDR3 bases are TGTGCCAGCAACATAGGGGGAACTGAAGCTTTCTTT. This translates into CASNIGGTEAFF.

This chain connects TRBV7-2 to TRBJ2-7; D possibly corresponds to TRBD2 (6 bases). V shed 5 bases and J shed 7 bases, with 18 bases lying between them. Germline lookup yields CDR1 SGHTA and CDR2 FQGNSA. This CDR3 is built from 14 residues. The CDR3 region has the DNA TGTGCCAGCAGCCCGTGGGACCAGGCGGGAGAGCAGTACTTC. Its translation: CASSPWDQAGEQYF.

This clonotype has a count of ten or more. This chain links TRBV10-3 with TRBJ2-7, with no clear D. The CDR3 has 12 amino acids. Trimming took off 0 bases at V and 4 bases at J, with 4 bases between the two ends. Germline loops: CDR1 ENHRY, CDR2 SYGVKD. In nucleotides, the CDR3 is TGTGCCATCAGTGAGTCGAAGTACGAGCAGTACTTC. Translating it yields CAISESKYEQYF.

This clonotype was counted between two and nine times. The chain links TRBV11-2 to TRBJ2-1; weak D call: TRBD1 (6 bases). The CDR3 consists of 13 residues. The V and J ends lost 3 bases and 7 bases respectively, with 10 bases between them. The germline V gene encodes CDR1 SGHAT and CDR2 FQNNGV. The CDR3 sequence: CASSFGGGNEQFF. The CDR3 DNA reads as TGTGCCAGCAGCTTTGGGGGCGGGAATGAGCAGTTCTTC.

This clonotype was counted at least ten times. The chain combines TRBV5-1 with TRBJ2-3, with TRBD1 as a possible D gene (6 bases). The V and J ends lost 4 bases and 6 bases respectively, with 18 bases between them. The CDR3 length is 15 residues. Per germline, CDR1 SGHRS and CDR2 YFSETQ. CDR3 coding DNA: TGCGCCAGCAGCCCCTCGGACAGTGTTGGGGATACGCAGTATTTT. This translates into CASSPSDSVGDTQYF.

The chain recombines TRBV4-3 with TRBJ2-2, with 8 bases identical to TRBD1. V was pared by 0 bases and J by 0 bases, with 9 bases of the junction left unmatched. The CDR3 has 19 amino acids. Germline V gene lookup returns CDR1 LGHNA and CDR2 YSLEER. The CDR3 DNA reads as TGCGCCAGCAGCCAAGAAATGGGACAGGAGATTCCGAACACCGGGGAGCTGTTTTTT. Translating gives CASSQEMGQEIPNTGELFF.

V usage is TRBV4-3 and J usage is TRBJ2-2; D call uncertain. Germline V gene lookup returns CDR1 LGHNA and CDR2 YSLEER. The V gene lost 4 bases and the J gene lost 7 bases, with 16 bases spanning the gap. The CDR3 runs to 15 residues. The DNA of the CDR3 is TGCGCCAGCAGCCGGGGTCTCGGTATGGACGGGGAGCTGTTTTTT. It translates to CASSRGLGMDGELFF.

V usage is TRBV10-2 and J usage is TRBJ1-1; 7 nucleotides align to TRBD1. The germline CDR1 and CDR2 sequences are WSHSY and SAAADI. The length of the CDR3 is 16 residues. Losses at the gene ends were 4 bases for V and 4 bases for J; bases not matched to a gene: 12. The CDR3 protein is CASSGTGGDSGTEAFF. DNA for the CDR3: TGCGCCAGCAGTGGGACAGGAGGGGATAGTGGCACTGAAGCTTTCTTT.

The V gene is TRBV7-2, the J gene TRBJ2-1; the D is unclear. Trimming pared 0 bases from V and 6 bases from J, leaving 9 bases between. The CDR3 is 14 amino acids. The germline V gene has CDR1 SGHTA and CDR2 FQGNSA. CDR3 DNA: TGTGCCAGCAGCTTAGCTGGCCCCGGCAATGAGCAGTTCTTC. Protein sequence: CASSLAGPGNEQFF. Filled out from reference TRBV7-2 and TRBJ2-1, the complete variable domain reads GAGVSQSPSNKVTEKGKDVELRCDPISGHTALYWYRQSLGQGLEFLIYFQGNSAPDKSGLPSDRFSAERTGGSVSTLTIQRTQQEDSAVYLCASSLAGPGNEQFFGPGTRLTVL.

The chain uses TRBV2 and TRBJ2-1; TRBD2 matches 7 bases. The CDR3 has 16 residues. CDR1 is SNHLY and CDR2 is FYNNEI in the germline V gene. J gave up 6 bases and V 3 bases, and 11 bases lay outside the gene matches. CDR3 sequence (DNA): TGTGCCAGCAGTGATTTTGGGCTAGCGGTGGCCAATGAGCAGTTCTTC. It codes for CASSDFGLAVANEQFF.

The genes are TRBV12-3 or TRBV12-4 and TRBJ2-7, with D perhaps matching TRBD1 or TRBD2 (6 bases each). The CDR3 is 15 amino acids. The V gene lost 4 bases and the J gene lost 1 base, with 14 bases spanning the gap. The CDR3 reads CASSSARRGSYEQYF. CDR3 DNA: TGTGCCAGCAGTTCCGCGCGGAGGGGGTCCTACGAGCAGTACTTC.

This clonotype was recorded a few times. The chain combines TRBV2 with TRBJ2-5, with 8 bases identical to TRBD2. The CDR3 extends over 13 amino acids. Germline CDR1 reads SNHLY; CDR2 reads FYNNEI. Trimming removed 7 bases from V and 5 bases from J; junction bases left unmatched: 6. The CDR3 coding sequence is TGTGCCAGCAATCCGGGAGGGATGGAGACCCAGTACTTC. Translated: CASNPGGMETQYF. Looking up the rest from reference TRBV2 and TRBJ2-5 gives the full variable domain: EPEVTQTPSHQVTQMGQEVILRCVPISNHLYFYWYRQILGQKVEFLVSFYNNEISEKSEIFDDQFSVERPDGSNFTLKIRSTKLEDSAMYFCASNPGGMETQYFGPGTRLLVL.

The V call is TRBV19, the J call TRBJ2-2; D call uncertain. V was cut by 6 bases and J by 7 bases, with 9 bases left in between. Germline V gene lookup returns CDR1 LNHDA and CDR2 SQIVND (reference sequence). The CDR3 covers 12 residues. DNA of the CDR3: TGTGCCAGTAGCCCCTTTGGCGGGGAGCTGTTTTTT. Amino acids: CASSPFGGELFF.

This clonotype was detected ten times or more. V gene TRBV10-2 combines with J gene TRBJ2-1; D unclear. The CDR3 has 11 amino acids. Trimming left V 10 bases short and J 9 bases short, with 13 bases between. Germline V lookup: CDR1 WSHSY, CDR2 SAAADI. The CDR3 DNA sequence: TGCGCCACCGACCTCGATGGTGAGCAGTTCTTC. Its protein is CATDLDGEQFF.

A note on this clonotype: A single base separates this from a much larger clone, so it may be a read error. CDR3 in amino acids: CASSFGGNTWELFF. As DNA, the CDR3 is TGTGCCAGCAGCTTCGGGGGAAACACCTGGGAGCTGTTTTTT. The rearrangement uses TRBV12-3 or TRBV12-4 and TRBJ2-2; D might be TRBD2 (6 bases). The CDR3 runs 14 residues.

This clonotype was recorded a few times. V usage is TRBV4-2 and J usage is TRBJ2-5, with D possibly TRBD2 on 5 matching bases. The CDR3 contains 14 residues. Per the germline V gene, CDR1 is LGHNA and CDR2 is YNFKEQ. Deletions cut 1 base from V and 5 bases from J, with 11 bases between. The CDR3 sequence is CASSQGPSSETQYF. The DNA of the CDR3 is TGTGCCAGCAGCCAAGGTCCTAGCAGTGAGACCCAGTACTTC.

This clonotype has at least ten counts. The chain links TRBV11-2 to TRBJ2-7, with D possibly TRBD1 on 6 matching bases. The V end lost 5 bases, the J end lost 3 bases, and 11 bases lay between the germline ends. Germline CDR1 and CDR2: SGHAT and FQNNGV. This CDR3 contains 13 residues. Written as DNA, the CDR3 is TGTGCCAGCAGCAGAGGACAGATCTACGAGCAGTACTTC. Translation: CASSRGQIYEQYF.